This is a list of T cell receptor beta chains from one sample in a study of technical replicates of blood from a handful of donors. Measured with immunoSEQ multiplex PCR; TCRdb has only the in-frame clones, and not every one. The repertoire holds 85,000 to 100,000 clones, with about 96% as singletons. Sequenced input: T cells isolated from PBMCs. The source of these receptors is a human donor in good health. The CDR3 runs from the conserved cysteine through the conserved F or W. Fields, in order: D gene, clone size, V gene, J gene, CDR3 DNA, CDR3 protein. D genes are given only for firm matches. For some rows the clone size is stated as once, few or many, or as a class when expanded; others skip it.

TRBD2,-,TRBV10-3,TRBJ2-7,TGTGCCATCAGTGATGGGACTAGCGGGAGATCTTTGGAGCAGTACTTC,CAISDGTSGRSLEQYF
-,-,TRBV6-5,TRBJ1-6,TGTGCCAGCAGTTATAGTCTCAATTCACCCCTCCACTTT,CASSYSLNSPLHF
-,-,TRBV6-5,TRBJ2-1,TGTGCCAGCAGCCCCTACGGCAATGAGCAGTTCTTC,CASSPYGNEQFF
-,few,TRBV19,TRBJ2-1,TGTGCCAGTAGTACCCAGTCCAATGAGCAGTTCTTC,CASSTQSNEQFF
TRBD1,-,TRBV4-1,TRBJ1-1,TGCGCCAGCAGCCAAGTAGGAAGACAGGGCCACACTGAAGCTTTCTTT,CASSQVGRQGHTEAFF
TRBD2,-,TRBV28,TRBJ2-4,TGTGCCAGCACCGCAGTGGGGGGGAGCAAAAACATTCAGTACTTC,CASTAVGGSKNIQYF
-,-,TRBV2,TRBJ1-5,TGTGCCAGCAGTGACAGGCCGCACAGAGATCAGCCCCAGCATTTT,CASSDRPHRDQPQHF
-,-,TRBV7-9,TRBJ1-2,TGTGCCAGCAGCTCGACACAGACAGGCTACACCTTC,CASSSTQTGYTF
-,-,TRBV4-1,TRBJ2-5,TGCGCCAGCAGCCAACCCAGGGGTTCGGAGACCCAGTACTTC,CASSQPRGSETQYF
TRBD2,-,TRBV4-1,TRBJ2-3,TGCGCCAGCAGCCAAGTCTGGAGACTAGCCGCTAGCACAGATACGCAGTATTTT,CASSQVWRLAASTDTQYF
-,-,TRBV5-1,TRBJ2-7,TGCGCCAGCAGCTTGGCCTCGAGGGTCTACGAGCAGTACTTC,CASSLASRVYEQYF
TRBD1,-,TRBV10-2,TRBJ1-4,TGCGCCAGCAGTATGGACAGGGGCGGTGAAAAACTGTTTTTT,CASSMDRGGEKLFF
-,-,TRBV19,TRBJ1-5,TGTGCCAGTAGTATCTCGAGAACAGCCCAGCCCCAGCATTTT,CASSISRTAQPQHF
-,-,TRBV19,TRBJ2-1,TGTGCCAGTAGTTTAATGTTTCGTACCAGGGAAAATGAGCAGTTCTTC,CASSLMFRTRENEQFF
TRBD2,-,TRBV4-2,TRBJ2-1,TGTGCCAGCAGCCAAGCTAGCGGGAGTCGGCATGAGCAGTTCTTC,CASSQASGSRHEQFF
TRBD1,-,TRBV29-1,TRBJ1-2,TGCAGCGTTGTAATGACAGGGAAGAGTGGCTACACCTTC,CSVVMTGKSGYTF